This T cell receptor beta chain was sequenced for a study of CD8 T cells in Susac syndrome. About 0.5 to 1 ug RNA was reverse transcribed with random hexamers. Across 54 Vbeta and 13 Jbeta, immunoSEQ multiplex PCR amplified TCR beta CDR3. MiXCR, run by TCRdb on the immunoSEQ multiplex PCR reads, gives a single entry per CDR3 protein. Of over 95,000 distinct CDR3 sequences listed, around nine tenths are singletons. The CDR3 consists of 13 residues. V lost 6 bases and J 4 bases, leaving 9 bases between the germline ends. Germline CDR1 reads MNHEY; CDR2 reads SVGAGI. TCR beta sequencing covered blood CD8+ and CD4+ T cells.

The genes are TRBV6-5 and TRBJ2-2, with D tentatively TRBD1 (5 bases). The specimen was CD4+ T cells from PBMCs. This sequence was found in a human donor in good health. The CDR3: CASSQGTTGELFF. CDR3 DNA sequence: TGTGCCAGCAGCCAGGGAACCACCGGGGAGCTGTTTTTT.